The clone carrying this T cell receptor (beta chain) was observed once. Its antigen is still unknown. This sample stems from a study of response to subunit inactivated influenza vaccine. Regarding the study as a whole: Each seasonal flu vaccination may recruit only limited new T cells, authors suggested.

TCRdb used MiXCR to reprocess the RT-PCR reads, holding one entry per CDR3 protein. The sample shows 500,000 or so distinct CDR3 sequences, approximately 9.9% of them seen only once. After removal of 8 bases from V and 4 bases from J, the junction contained 10 bases not matched to a gene. Germline assignment: CDR1 MGHRA and CDR2 YSYEKL. The CDR3 runs to 14 residues. The sequencing here drew on PBMCs from blood, taken roughly 6 weeks after vaccination. The chain carries TRBV4-1 and TRBJ2-7; 8 bases align to TRBD2. The receptor's source is a middle-aged man who received an inactivated influenza vaccine. The CDR3 DNA follows: TGCGCCAGCTGCTTTGTAGCGGGACGGTACGAGCAGTACTTC. It translates to CASCFVAGRYEQYF.